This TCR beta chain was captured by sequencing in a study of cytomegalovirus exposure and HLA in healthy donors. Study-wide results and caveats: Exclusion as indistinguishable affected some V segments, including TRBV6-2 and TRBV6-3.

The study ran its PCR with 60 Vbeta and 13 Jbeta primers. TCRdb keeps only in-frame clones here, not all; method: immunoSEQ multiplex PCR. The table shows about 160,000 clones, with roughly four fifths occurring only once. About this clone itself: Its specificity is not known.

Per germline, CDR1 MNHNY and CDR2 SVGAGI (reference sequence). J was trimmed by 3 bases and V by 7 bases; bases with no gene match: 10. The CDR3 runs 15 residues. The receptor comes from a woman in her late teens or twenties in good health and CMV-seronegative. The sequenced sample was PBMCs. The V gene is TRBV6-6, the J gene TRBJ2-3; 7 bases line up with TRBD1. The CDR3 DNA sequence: TGTGCCAGCAACCGGAGAGGGGGCAAGACAGATACGCAGTATTTT. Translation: CASNRRGGKTDTQYF.